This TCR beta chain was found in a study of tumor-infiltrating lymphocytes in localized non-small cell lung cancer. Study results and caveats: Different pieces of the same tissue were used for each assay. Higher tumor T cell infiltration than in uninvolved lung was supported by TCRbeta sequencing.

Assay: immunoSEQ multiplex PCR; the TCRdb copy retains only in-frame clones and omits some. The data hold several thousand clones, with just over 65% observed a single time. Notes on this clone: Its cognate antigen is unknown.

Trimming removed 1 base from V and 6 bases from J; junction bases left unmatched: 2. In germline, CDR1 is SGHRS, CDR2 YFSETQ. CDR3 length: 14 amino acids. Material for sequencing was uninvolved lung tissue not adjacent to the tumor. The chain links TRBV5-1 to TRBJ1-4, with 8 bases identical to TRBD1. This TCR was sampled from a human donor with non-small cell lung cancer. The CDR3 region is CASSLKGQDEKLFF. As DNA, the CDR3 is TGCGCCAGCAGCTTGAAGGGACAGGATGAAAAACTGTTTTTT. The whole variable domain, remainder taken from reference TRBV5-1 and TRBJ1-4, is KAGVTQTPRYLIKTRGQQVTLSCSPISGHRSVSWYQQTPGQGLQFLFEYFSETQRNKGNFPGRFSGRQFSNSRSEMNVSTLELGDSALYLCASSLKGQDEKLFFGSGTQLSVL.